The clone carrying this TCR beta chain has a handful of counts. The data stem from a study of blood T cell repertoires in COVID-19. Looking at the study overall: The United States, Italy and Spain supplied acute and convalescent COVID-19 samples. T cells, B-cell-depleted T cells, or PBMCs supplied cDNA or gDNA.

V was clipped by 3 bases and J by 3 bases, with 10 bases between them. Germline V gene data show CDR1 as SGHAT and CDR2 as FQNNGV. CDR3 length: 14 amino acids. In the original workflow: Amplification from reference gene primers served as the basis for estimated nucleated cell counts. TCRdb's table, derived via immunoSEQ multiplex PCR, lists solely in-frame clones and lacks some. The V and J calls and clone size were taken over from that table, and D and trimming were inferred from the DNA. The sample holds around 240,000 clones, around 86% seen once. The sequencing input was peripheral blood. The chain joins TRBV11-2 to TRBJ2-3, with D possibly being TRBD1 (6 bases). The TCR originated in a woman in her thirties who had recovered from COVID-19. CDR3 residues: CASSFNRVTDTQYF. CDR3 DNA sequence: TGTGCCAGCAGCTTTAACAGGGTAACAGATACGCAGTATTTT.